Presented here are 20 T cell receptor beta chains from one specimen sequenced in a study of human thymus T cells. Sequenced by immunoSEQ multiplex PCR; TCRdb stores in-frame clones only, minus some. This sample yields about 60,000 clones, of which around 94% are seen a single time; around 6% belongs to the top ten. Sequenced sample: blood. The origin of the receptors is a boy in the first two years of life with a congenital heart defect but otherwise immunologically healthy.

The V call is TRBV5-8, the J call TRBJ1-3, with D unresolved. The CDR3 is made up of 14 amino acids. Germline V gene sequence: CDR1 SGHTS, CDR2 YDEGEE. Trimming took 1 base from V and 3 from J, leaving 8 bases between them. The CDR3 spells CASSLRRYGNTIYF. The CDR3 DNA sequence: TGTGCCAGCAGCTTGCGTCGGTATGGAAACACCATATATTTT.

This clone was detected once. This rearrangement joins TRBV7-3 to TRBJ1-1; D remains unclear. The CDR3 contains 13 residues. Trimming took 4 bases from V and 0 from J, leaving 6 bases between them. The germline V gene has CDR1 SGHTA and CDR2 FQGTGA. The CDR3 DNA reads TGTGCCAGCAGCTCCCATATGAACACTGAAGCTTTCTTT. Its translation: CASSSHMNTEAFF.

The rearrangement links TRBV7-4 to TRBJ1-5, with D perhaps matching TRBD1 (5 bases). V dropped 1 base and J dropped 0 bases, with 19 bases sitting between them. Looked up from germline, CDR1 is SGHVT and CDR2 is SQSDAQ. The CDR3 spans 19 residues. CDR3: CASSLGSGTAHYSNQPQHF. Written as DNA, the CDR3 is TGTGCCAGCAGCTTAGGGTCGGGGACTGCGCATTATAGCAATCAGCCCCAGCATTTT. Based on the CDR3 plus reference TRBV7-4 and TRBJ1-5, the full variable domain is GAGVSQSPRYKVAKRGRDVALRCDSISGHVTLYWYRQTLGQGSEVLTYSQSDAQRDKSGRPSGRFSAERPERSVSTLKIQRTEQGDSAVYLCASSLGSGTAHYSNQPQHFGDGTRLSIL.

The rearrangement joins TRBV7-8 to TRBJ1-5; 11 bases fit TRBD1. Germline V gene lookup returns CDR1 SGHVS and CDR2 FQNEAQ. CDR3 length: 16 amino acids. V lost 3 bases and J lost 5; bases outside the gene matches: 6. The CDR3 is CASSFIPGQGDQPQHF. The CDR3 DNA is TGTGCCAGCAGCTTCATACCGGGACAGGGGGATCAGCCCCAGCATTTT.

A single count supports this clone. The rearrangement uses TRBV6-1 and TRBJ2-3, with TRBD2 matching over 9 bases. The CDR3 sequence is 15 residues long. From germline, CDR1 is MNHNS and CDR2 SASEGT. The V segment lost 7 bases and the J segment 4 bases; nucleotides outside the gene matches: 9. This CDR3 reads CASNWEREAPDTQYF. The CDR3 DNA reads TGTGCCAGCAATTGGGAGCGGGAGGCCCCAGATACGCAGTATTTT.

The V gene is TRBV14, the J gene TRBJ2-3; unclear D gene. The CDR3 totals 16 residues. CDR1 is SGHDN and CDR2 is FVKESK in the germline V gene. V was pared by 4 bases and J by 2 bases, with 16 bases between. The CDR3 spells CASSPFWGDPTDTQYF. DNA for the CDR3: TGTGCCAGCAGCCCCTTTTGGGGTGATCCCACAGATACGCAGTATTTT.

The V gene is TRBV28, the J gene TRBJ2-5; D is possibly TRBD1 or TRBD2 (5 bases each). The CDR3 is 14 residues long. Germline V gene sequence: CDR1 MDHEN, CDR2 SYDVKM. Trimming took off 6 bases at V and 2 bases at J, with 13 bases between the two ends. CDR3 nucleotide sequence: TGTGCCAGCAGACCTGGGACGGCACAAGAGACCCAGTACTTC. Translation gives CASRPGTAQETQYF.

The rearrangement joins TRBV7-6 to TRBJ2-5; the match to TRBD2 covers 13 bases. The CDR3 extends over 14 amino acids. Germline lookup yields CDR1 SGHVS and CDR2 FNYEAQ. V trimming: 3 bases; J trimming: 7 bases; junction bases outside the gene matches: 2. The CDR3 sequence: CASSFTSGGATQYF. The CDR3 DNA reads TGTGCCAGCAGCTTTACTAGCGGGGGGGCGACCCAGTACTTC.

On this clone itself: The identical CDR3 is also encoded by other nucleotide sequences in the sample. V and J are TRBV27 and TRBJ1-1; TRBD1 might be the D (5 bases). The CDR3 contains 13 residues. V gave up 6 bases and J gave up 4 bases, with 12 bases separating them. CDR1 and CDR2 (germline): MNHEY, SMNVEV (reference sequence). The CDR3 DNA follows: TGTGCCAGCAGCTGGACGGGGCGCACTGAAGCTTTCTTT. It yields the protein CASSWTGRTEAFF.

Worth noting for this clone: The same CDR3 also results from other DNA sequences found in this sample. The CDR3 loop is CASSPGQNTEAFF. As DNA, the CDR3 is TGTGCCAGCTCACCCGGACAGAACACTGAAGCTTTCTTT. The J gene is TRBJ1-1, the V gene TRBV18; D is possibly TRBD1 (5 bases). This CDR3 has 13 residues. The germline V gene has CDR1 KGHSH and CDR2 LQKENI. Trimming took off 3 bases at V and 1 base at J, with 6 bases between the two ends.

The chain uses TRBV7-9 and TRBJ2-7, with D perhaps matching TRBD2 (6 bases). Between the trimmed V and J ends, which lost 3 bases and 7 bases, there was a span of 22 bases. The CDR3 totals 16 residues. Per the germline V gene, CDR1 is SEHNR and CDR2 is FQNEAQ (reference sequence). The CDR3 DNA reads TGTGCCAGCAGCTTTTTAGATAGCGTTTGGGGAGGAGAGCAGTACTTC. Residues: CASSFLDSVWGGEQYF.

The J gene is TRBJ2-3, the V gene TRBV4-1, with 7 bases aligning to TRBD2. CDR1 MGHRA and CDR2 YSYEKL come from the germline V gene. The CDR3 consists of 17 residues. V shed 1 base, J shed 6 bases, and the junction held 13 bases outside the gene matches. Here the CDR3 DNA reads TGCGCCAGCAGCCAAGGTCTAGCGGTGTATCGGGAGGATACGCAGTATTTT. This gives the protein CASSQGLAVYREDTQYF.

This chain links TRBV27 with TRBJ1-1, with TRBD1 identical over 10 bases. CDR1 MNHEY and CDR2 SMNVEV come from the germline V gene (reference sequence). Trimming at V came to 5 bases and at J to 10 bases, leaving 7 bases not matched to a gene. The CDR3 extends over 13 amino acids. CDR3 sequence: CASSPRQGARAFF. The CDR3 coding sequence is TGTGCCAGCAGTCCACGACAGGGGGCGAGAGCTTTCTTT.

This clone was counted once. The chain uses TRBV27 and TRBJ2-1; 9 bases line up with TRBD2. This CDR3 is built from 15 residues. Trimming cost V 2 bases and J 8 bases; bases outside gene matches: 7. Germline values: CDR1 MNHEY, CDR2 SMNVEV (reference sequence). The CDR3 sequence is CASSLVAGGADEQFF. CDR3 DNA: TGTGCCAGCAGTTTAGTTGCGGGAGGGGCGGATGAGCAGTTCTTC.

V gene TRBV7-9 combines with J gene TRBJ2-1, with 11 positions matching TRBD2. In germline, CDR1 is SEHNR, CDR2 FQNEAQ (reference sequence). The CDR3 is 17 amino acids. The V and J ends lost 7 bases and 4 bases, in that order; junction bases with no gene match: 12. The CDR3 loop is CASTSRVGTSGYNEQFF. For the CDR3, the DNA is TGTGCCAGCACGAGTAGGGTGGGGACTAGCGGATACAATGAGCAGTTCTTC.

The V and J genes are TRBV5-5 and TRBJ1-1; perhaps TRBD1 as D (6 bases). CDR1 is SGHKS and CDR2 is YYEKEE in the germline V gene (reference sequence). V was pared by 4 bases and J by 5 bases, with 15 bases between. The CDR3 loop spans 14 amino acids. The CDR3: CASSTRGGITEAFF. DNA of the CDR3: TGTGCCAGCAGCACCCGAGGGGGGATAACTGAAGCTTTCTTT.

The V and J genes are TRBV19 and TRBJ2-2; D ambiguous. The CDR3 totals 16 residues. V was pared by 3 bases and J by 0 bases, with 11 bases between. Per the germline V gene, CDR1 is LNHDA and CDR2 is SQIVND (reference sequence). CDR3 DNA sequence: TGTGCCAGTAGTATTCGGACGGTCGCGAACACCGGGGAGCTGTTTTTT. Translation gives CASSIRTVANTGELFF.

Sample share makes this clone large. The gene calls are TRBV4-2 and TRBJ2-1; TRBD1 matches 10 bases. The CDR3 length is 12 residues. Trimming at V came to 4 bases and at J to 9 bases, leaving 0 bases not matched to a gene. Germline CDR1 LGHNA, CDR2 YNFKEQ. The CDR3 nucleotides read TGTGCCAGCAGCCGGGACAGGGGTGAGCAGTTCTTC. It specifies CASSRDRGEQFF.

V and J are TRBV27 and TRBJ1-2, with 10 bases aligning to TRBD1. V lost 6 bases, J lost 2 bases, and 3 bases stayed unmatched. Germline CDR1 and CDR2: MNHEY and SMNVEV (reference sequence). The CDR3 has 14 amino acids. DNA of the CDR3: TGTGCCAGCAGGCAGACAGGGGGCAACTATGGCTACACCTTC. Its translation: CASRQTGGNYGYTF.

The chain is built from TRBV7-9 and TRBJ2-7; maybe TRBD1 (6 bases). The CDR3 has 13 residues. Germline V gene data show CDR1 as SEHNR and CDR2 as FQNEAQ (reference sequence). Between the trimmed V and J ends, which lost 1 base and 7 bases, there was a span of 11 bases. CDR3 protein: CASSLGQGREQYF. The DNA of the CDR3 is TGTGCCAGCAGCTTAGGTCAGGGGAGAGAGCAGTACTTC.